What follows are 12 T cell receptor beta chains derived from one specimen sequenced in a study of cytomegalovirus exposure and HLA in healthy donors (dated by TCRdb to 2016 to 2017). Receptors were amplified or captured by the immunoSEQ multiplex PCR assay. A mixture of 60 forward primers for TCR Vbeta segments and 13 reverse primers for TCR Jbeta segments was used in the multiplex PCR. The source is immuneACCESS, and TCRdb retained only in-frame sequences with V and J called. Part of the clones is not carried over; for the studies checked, unresolved V genes explain less than half of this, and the remainder is unexplained. The sample table shows roughly 190,000 clones, and approximately 84% are seen once. The ten largest clones add up to roughly 3% of the sample. Sequenced: PBMCs. These receptors came from a female donor in good health and CMV-seronegative.

This clone has more than one count but fewer than ten. J is TRBJ2-1 and V is TRBV5-1, with no clear D. The length of the CDR3 is 14 residues. The V end was cut by 3 bases, the J end by 2 bases, with 9 bases between. The V gene's germline CDR1 is SGHRS and CDR2 YFSETQ. The CDR3, as DNA: TGCGCCAGCAGCTCTAGATCGACCTACAATGAGCAGTTCTTC. It yields the protein CASSSRSTYNEQFF.

This chain links TRBV9 with TRBJ2-5, with 7 positions matching TRBD2. With the DNA end fitting TRBJ2-7 better, the J assignment may be wrong. The CDR3 loop spans 16 amino acids. The germline V gene has CDR1 SGDLS and CDR2 YYNGEE. This CDR3 reads CASSPGVIAGTYEQYF. The CDR3 coding sequence is TGTGCCAGCAGCCCCGGGGTGATAGCGGGCACCTACGAGCAGTACTTC.

This rearrangement joins TRBV4-1 to TRBJ2-7, with 7 bases that match TRBD2. The germline V gene encodes CDR1 MGHRA and CDR2 YSYEKL. J lost 9 bases, V lost 1 base, and 3 bases had no gene match. The CDR3 loop spans 12 amino acids. Written as DNA, the CDR3 is TGCGCCAGCAGCCAAGCGGGGAGGGGGCAGTACTTC. Protein sequence: CASSQAGRGQYF.

J is TRBJ2-2 and V is TRBV4-1, with D tentatively TRBD1 (7 bases). CDR3 length equals 15 residues. The V end lost 4 bases, the J end lost 2 bases, and 11 bases lay between the germline ends. Germline CDR1 is MGHRA and CDR2 is YSYEKL. The CDR3 DNA is TGCGCCAGCAGCCCGACAGGGACTAACACCGGGGAGCTGTTTTTT. This gives the protein CASSPTGTNTGELFF.

This chain uses TRBV4-3 with TRBJ2-7; 7 positions match TRBD2. The CDR3 is 18 amino acids. The V and J ends lost 0 bases and 0 bases, in that order; junction bases with no gene match: 11. Germline V lookup: CDR1 LGHNA, CDR2 YSLEER. CDR3 region: CASSQEGQGGDLSYEQYF. The CDR3 DNA is TGCGCCAGCAGCCAAGAGGGCCAGGGAGGGGACCTCTCCTACGAGCAGTACTTC.

CDR3 residues: CASSETGLHYEQYF. In DNA form, the CDR3 reads TGTGCCAGCAGCGAAACAGGGCTCCACTACGAGCAGTACTTC. The genes are TRBV2 and TRBJ2-7, with TRBD1 as a possible D gene (6 bases). CDR3 length equals 14 residues. Trimming shortened V by 6 bases and J by 3 bases, and 15 bases separated the two germline ends. Germline V gene sequence: CDR1 SNHLY, CDR2 FYNNEI.

The chain uses TRBV6-5 and TRBJ2-5; D call uncertain. The CDR3 consists of 15 residues. Trimming removed 0 bases from V and 1 base from J, with 9 bases in between. The germline gives CDR1 MNHEY, CDR2 SVGAGI. The CDR3 DNA is TGTGCCAGCAGTTACTCGAGTGAACCCCAAGAGACCCAGTACTTC. Translation: CASSYSSEPQETQYF.

The rearrangement joins TRBV10-3 to TRBJ1-1; 9 bases are a match to TRBD1. The CDR3 has 13 amino acids. CDR1 is ENHRY, CDR2 SYGVKD, per germline. Trimming cost V 10 bases and J 4 bases; bases outside gene matches: 7. CDR3 bases: TGTGCCAACCGACAGGGGGTAGGCACTGAAGCTTTCTTT. It yields the protein CANRQGVGTEAFF.

The V and J genes are TRBV7-3 and TRBJ2-3, with TRBD2 matching over 8 bases. The germline CDR1 and CDR2 sequences are SGHTA and FQGTGA. The CDR3 covers 15 residues. V trimming: 5 bases; J trimming: 4 bases; junction bases outside the gene matches: 8. The CDR3 is CASSPGLTSADTQYF. In DNA, the CDR3 is TGTGCCAGCAGCCCGGGACTGACTAGCGCAGATACGCAGTATTTT.

The genes are TRBV19 and TRBJ2-7; 7 bases line up with TRBD2. This CDR3 is 14 amino acids long. Germline lookup yields CDR1 LNHDA and CDR2 SQIVND (reference sequence). V lost 2 bases, J lost 4 bases, and 5 bases stayed unmatched. CDR3: CASSIRREMYEQYF. CDR3 sequence (DNA): TGTGCCAGTAGTATAAGGCGGGAGATGTACGAGCAGTACTTC.

V and J are TRBV13 and TRBJ2-3; TRBD2 aligns across 8 bases. Germline CDR1 PRHDT, CDR2 FYEKMQ (reference sequence). The J segment lost 7 bases and the V segment lost 5 bases, leaving 11 bases of the junction unmatched. The CDR3 contains 15 residues. The CDR3 here is CASSPRTSHPYTQYF. Written as DNA, the CDR3 is TGTGCCAGCAGCCCGAGGACTAGCCACCCTTATACGCAGTATTTT. The complete variable domain, with remaining parts taken from reference TRBV13 and TRBJ2-3, reads AAGVIQSPRHLIKEKRETATLKCYPIPRHDTVYWYQQGPGQDPQFLISFYEKMQSDKGSIPDRFSAQQFSDYHSELNMSSLELGDSALYFCASSPRTSHPYTQYFGPGTRLTVL.

The gene calls are TRBV6-1 and TRBJ2-5, with 7 bases lining up with TRBD1. The assigned J gene may be wrong: the sequence end matches TRBJ2-7 better. The CDR3 is 15 amino acids. The germline V gene has CDR1 MNHNS and CDR2 SASEGT. The CDR3 DNA sequence: TGTGCCAGCAGTGAAGCCGGGACAGCTTTTTACGAGCAGTACTTC. It specifies CASSEAGTAFYEQYF.